The clone carrying this T cell receptor beta chain is classed as medium-sized. Its antigen remains unknown. Semi-nested PCR with Nested Universal Primer A followed constant-region reverse priming of full-length variable regions. TCRdb re-called the 5' RACE reads with MiXCR, one entry per CDR3 protein. The sample lists about 13,000 distinct CDR3 sequences, about 22% occurring once. The CDR3 has 17 residues. The V gene's germline CDR1 is MNHEY and CDR2 SVGAGI. Deletions cut 0 bases from V and 3 bases from J, with 12 bases between. Study-level findings and limits: Tumor memory CD4+ T cell TCR gene usage was found to cluster with blood and lymph node memory CD4+ cells and with lymph node naive CD4+ cells. Greatest tumor Treg TCR overlap was with tumor naive CD4+ cells.

The receptor comes from a female donor with breast cancer. The source material was naive CD4+ T cells sorted from blood. Sample subset: naive CD4+ T cells, CD4+CD45RA+CD25-. The rearrangement joins TRBV6-5 to TRBJ1-6; possible D gene TRBD1, 6 bases. The CDR3 loop reads CASSYSPGTHYNSPLHF. The DNA for the CDR3 is TGTGCCAGCAGTTACTCCCCCGGGACACACTATAATTCACCCCTCCACTTT.